These 5 T cell receptor beta chains were sequenced from one sample in a study of T cells in localized non-small cell lung cancer. Sequenced by immunoSEQ multiplex PCR; TCRdb stores in-frame clones only, minus some. The data hold 130,000 or so clones, with 89% observed a single time. The specimen was peripheral blood, collected before any cancer treatment. Receptors were obtained from an older female donor with stage I lung adenocarcinoma.

This chain joins TRBV20-1 and TRBJ2-7, with unresolved D. Per the germline V gene, CDR1 is DFQATT and CDR2 is SNEGSKA (reference sequence). The CDR3 spans 11 residues. With 6 bases removed from V and 5 bases from J, the gap between germline ends came to 11 bases. The CDR3 coding sequence is TGCAGTGCAGGAAAGGAGCACGAGCAGTACTTC. The encoded protein is CSAGKEHEQYF.

J is TRBJ1-4 and V is TRBV30; perhaps TRBD1 as D (6 bases). Germline V CDR1 and CDR2: GTSNPN, SVGIG (reference sequence). CDR3 length: 14 amino acids. With 3 bases removed from V and 7 bases from J, the gap between germline ends came to 15 bases. CDR3 sequence reads: CAWSEGGFVEKLFF. CDR3 sequence (DNA): TGTGCCTGGAGCGAGGGGGGATTTGTTGAAAAACTGTTTTTT.

J is TRBJ1-6 and V is TRBV2; D may be TRBD1 (5 bases). In germline, CDR1 is SNHLY, CDR2 FYNNEI. V was cut by 7 bases and J by 3 bases, with 16 bases left in between. This CDR3 is 16 amino acids long. The CDR3 sequence is CASTLGQGSYNSPLHF. For the CDR3, the DNA is TGTGCCAGCACCCTGGGGCAGGGAAGCTATAATTCACCCCTCCACTTT. The full variable domain, completed using reference TRBV2 and TRBJ1-6, is EPEVTQTPSHQVTQMGQEVILRCVPISNHLYFYWYRQILGQKVEFLVSFYNNEISEKSEIFDDQFSVERPDGSNFTLKIRSTKLEDSAMYFCASTLGQGSYNSPLHFGNGTRLTVT.

V usage is TRBV7-3 and J usage is TRBJ2-2; 7 nucleotides line up with TRBD2. The CDR3 contains 17 residues. Trimming took 3 bases from V and 6 from J; bases not matched to a gene: 13. Germline values: CDR1 SGHTA, CDR2 FQGTGA. CDR3 sequence reads: CASSFLGGDVRPGELFF. The CDR3 nucleotides are TGTGCCAGCAGCTTCCTGGGAGGGGACGTTCGGCCCGGGGAGCTGTTTTTT.

The chain combines TRBV6-6 with TRBJ2-7; no reliable D call. V shed 10 bases and J shed 3 bases, with 13 bases lying between them. The CDR3 extends over 12 amino acids. Germline CDR1 reads MNHNY; CDR2 reads SVGAGI (reference sequence). CDR3: CATGSRLYEQYF. The CDR3 DNA sequence: TGTGCCACCGGTAGTCGGCTCTACGAGCAGTACTTC.